This T cell receptor beta chain was sequenced in a study of PD-1 blockade in classical Hodgkin lymphoma. General observations from the study: The origin of the repertoire differences remains undefined, with disease activity or prior therapy as possible causes.

This clone was counted a single time. Its target is unknown. Time point in this sample: cycle 4 day 1 (C4D1), after less than 7 weeks of nivolumab. Autologous stem cell transplantation was followed by relapse in every patient, and brentuximab vedotin exposure varied. Repertoires were generated with immunoSEQ multiplex PCR, while TCRdb's copy carries only in-frame clones and drops some. The table shows 43,000 or so clones, with 78% occurring only once. This TCR came from a human donor with classical Hodgkin lymphoma. The sequencing used peripheral blood mononuclear cells (PBMCs), collected before the fourth cycle of nivolumab.

In nucleotides, the CDR3 is TGTGCCAGCACCCATTCGGGGGCGCTGACAGATACGCAGTATTTT. Its protein product is CASTHSGALTDTQYF. J is TRBJ2-3 and V is TRBV6-1; tentatively, D is TRBD1 or TRBD2 (6 bases each). The germline gives CDR1 MNHNS, CDR2 SASEGT. This CDR3 spans 15 amino acids. Trimming stripped 7 bases from V and 3 bases from J, with 17 bases between.